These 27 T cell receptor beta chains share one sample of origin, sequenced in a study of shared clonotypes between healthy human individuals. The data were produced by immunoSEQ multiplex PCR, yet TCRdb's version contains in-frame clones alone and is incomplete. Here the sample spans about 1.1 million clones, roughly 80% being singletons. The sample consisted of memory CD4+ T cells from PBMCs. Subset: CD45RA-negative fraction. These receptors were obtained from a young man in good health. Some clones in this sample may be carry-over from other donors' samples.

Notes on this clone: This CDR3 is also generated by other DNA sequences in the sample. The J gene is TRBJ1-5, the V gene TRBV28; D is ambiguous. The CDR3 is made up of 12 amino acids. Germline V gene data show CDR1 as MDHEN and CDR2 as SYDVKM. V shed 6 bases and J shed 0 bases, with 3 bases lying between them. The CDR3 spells CASRDSNQPQHF. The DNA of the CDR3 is TGTGCCAGCAGGGATAGCAATCAGCCCCAGCATTTT.

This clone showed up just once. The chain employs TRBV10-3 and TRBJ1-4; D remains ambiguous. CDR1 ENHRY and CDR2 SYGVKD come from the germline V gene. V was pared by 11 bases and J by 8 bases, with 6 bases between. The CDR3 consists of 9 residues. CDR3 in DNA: TGTGCCCCACGGGAAAAACTGTTTTTT. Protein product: CAPREKLFF.

DNA for the CDR3: TGTGCCAGCAGCGTACTAGCGGGACCCGGGGAGACCCAGTACTTC. Translation gives CASSVLAGPGETQYF. The gene calls are TRBV7-6 and TRBJ2-5; 10 bases are a match to TRBD2. The CDR3 is made up of 15 amino acids. Germline V gives CDR1 SGHVS, CDR2 FNYEAQ. The ends lost 5 bases at V and 5 bases at J; junction bases unmatched: 8.

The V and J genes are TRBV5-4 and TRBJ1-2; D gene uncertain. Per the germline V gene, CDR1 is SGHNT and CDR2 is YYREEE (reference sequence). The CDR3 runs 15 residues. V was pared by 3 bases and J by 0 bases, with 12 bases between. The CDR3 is CASSSATDANYGYTF. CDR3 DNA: TGTGCCAGCAGCTCGGCCACGGACGCTAACTATGGCTACACCTTC.

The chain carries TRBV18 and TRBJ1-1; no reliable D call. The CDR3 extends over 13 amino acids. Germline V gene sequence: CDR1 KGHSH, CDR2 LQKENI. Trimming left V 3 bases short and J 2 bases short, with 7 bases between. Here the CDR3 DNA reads TGTGCCAGCTCACCCTATTTTAACACTGAAGCTTTCTTT. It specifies CASSPYFNTEAFF.

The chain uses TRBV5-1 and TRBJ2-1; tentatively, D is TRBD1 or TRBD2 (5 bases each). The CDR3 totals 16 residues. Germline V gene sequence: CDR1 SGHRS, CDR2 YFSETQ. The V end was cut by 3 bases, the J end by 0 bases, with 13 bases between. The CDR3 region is CASSYGTGSSYNEQFF. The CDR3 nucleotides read TGCGCCAGCAGCTATGGGACGGGGAGCTCCTACAATGAGCAGTTCTTC.

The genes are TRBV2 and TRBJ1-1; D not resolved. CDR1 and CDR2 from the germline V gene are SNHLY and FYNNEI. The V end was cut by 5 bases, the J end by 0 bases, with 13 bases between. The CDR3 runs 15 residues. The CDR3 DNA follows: TGTGCCAGCAGTTCGTCGGGGTCCATGAACACTGAAGCTTTCTTT. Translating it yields CASSSSGSMNTEAFF.

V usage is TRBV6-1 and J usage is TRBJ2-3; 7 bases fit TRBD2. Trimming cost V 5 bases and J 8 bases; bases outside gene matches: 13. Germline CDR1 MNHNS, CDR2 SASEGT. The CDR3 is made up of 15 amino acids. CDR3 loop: CASSQTSRFEGTQYF. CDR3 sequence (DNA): TGTGCCAGCAGTCAGACTAGCCGGTTTGAGGGTACGCAGTATTTT.

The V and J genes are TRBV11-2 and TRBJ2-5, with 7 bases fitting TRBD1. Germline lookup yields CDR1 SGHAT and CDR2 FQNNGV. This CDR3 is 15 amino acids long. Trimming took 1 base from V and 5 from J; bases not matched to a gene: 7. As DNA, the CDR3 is TGTGCCAGCAGCTTAGCAGGGGGTCGGTTTGAGACCCAGTACTTC. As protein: CASSLAGGRFETQYF.

The CDR3 sequence is CASRPGGLVYEQYF. The CDR3 DNA reads TGTGCCAGCAGACCGGGGGGTTTAGTATACGAGCAGTACTTC. The rearrangement links TRBV6-5 to TRBJ2-7; 7 positions agree with TRBD2. The CDR3 sequence is 14 residues long. In germline, CDR1 is MNHEY, CDR2 SVGAGI. V gave up 6 bases and J gave up 4 bases; unmatched junction bases: 9.

CDR3 coding DNA: TGTGCCAGCAGTTACTCGCCCCGAGCGGGAGCAGAGACCCAGTACTTC. The encoded protein is CASSYSPRAGAETQYF. This sequence joins TRBV6-5 and TRBJ2-5; 8 bases match TRBD2. Trimming at V came to 0 bases and at J to 4 bases, leaving 7 bases not matched to a gene. This CDR3 has 16 residues. In germline, CDR1 is MNHEY, CDR2 SVGAGI.

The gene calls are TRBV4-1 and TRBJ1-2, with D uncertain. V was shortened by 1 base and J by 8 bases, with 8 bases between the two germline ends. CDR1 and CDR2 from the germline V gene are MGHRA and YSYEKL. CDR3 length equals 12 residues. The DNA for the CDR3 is TGCGCCAGCAGCCAAGGTGCCAGAGGCTACACCTTC. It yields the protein CASSQGARGYTF.

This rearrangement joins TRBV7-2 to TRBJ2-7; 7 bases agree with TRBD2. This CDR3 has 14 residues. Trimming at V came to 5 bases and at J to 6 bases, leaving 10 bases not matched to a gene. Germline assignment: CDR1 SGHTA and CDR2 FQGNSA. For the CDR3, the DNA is TGTGCCAGCAGCGGGAGGGGCAGAGCGGCCGAGCAGTACTTC. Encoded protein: CASSGRGRAAEQYF.

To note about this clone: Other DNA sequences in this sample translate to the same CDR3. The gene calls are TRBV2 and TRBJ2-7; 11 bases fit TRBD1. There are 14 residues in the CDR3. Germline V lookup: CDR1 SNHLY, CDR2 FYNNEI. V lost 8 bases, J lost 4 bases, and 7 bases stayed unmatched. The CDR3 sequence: CASQPGQGAYEQYF. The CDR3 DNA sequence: TGTGCCAGCCAGCCCGGACAGGGGGCTTACGAGCAGTACTTC.

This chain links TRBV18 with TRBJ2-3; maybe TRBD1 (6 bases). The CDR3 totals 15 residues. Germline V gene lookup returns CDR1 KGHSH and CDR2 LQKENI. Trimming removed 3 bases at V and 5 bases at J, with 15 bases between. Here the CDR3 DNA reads TGTGCCAGCTCACCTCGGGACAAGGAGCTAGATACGCAGTATTTT. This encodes CASSPRDKELDTQYF.

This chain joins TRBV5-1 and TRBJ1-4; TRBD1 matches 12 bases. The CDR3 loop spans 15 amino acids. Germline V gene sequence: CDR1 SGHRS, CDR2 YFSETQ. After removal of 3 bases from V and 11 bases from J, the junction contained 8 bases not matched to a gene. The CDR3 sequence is CASSSGQGAKGKLFF. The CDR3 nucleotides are TGCGCCAGCAGCTCGGGACAGGGGGCGAAGGGGAAACTGTTTTTT.

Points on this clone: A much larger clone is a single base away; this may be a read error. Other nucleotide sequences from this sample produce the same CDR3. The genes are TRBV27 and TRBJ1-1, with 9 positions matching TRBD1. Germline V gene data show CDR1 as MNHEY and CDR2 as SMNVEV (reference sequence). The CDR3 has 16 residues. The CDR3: CASSSPYRGQNTEAFF. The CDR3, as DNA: TGTGCCAGCAGTTCCCCCTACAGGGGGCAGAACACTGAGGCTTTCTTT.

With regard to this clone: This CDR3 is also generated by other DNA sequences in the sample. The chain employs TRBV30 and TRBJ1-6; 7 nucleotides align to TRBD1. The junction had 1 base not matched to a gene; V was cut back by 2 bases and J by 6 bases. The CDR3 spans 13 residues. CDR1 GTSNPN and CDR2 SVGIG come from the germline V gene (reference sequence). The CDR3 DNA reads TGTGCCTGGAGTAGACAGGGTAATTCACCCCTCCACTTT. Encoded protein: CAWSRQGNSPLHF.

The CDR3 sequence is CASSPRQGDITDTQYF. DNA of the CDR3: TGCGCCAGCAGCCCACGACAGGGGGATATAACAGATACGCAGTATTTT. V is TRBV4-3 and J is TRBJ2-3; TRBD1 aligns across 9 bases. Trimming took 4 bases from V and 3 from J; bases not matched to a gene: 8. The CDR3 consists of 16 residues. Germline CDR1 reads LGHNA; CDR2 reads YSLEER.

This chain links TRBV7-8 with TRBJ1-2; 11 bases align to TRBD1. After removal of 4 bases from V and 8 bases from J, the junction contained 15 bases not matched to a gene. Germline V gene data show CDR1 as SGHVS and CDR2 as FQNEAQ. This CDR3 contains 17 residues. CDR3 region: CASSYLYGQGASEGYTF. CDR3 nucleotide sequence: TGTGCCAGCAGCTACTTATACGGACAGGGGGCATCGGAGGGCTACACCTTC.

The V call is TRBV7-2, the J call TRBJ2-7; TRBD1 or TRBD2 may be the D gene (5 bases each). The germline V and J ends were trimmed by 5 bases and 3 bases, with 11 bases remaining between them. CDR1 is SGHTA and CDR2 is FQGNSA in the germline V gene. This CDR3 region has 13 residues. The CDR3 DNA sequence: TGTGCCAGCAGCGCCCGGGGCCACTACGAGCAGTACTTC. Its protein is CASSARGHYEQYF.

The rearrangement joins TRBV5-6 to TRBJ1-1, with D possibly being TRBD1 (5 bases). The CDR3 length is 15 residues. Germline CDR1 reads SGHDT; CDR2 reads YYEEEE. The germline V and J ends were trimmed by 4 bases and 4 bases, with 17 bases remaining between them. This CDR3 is CASSPPWGGSTEAFF. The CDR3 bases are TGTGCCAGCAGCCCCCCATGGGGGGGAAGCACTGAAGCTTTCTTT. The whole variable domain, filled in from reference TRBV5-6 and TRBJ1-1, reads DAGVTQSPTHLIKTRGQQVTLRCSPKSGHDTVSWYQQALGQGPQFIFQYYEEEERQRGNFPDRFSGHQFPNYSSELNVNALLLGDSALYLCASSPPWGGSTEAFFGQGTRLTVV.

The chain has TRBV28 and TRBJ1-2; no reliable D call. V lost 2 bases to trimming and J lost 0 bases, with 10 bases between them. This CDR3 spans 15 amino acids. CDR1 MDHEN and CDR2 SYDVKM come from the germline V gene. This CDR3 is CASSLRAGPNYGYTF. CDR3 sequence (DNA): TGTGCCAGCAGTTTAAGGGCAGGCCCTAACTATGGCTACACCTTC.

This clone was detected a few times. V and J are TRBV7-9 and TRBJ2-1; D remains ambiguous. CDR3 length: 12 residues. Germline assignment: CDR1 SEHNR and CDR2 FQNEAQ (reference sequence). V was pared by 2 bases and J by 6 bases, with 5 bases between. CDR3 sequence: CASSLLINEQFF. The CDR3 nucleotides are TGTGCCAGCAGCTTACTTATCAATGAGCAGTTCTTC.

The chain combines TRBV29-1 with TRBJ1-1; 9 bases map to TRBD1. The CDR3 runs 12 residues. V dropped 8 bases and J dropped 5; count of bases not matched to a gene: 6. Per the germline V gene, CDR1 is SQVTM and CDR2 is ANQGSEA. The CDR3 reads CSHTGGWTEAFF. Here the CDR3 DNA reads TGCAGCCATACAGGGGGCTGGACTGAAGCTTTCTTT.

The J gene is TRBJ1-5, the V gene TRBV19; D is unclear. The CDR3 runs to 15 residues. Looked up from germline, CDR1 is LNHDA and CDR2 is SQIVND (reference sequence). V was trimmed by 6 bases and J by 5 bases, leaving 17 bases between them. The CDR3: CASRSGLLGYQPQHF. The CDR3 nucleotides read TGTGCCAGTAGGTCAGGCCTTCTGGGATATCAGCCCCAGCATTTT.

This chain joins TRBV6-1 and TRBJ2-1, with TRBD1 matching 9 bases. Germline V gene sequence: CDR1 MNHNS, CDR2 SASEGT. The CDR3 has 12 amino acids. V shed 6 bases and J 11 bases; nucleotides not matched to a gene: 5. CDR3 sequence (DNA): TGTGCCAGCAGGGCACAGGGGGCAAAGCAGTTCTTC. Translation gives CASRAQGAKQFF.